This record covers a single T cell receptor beta chain. A single count supports this clone. What antigen it recognizes has not been identified. Base qualities are not at hand, and no much larger clone is one base apart. Using the deep immunoSEQ assay, TCR CDR3 regions were amplified from genomic DNA by multiplex PCR. Extracted genomic DNA from each cell subset was distributed evenly across all wells of several immunoSEQ 96-well plates, and each plate was treated as a replicate. For sorted subsets, approximately 190 ng genomic DNA, equal to tens of thousands of T cell genomes, was loaded into each replicate PCR. The purified libraries were quantified using a Qubit 3.0 fluorometer, sized with a Bioanalyzer 2100, and then quantified again using the KAPA Library Quantification kit. Every immunoSEQ 96-well plate was sequenced on a dedicated single-read 150-cycle Illumina NextSeq 550 flow cell. The paper's processing steps were these. Because the immunoSEQ output included only junctional sequences and no quality scores, the filtering could not be the same as the filtering used for full-length reads. Sequences were annotated with PyIR, a Python wrapper for IgBLAST v1.9, and V/J genes and CDR3 were assigned using IMGT germline references. Any read was removed if the V/J assignment was weak (E-value above 1e-6), the CDR3 was missing, or the read contained stop codons, out-of-frame junctions, or ambiguous translated residues. V3J clonotypes were defined by identical inferred V gene, J gene, and CDR3 amino acid sequence. Percentage overlap between repertoires was calculated by dividing the number of shared unique clonotypes by the size of the smaller repertoire. RTK rarefaction, the Chao1 estimator, and Recon v2.1 estimates of unobserved clonotypes were used to assess repertoire richness. Generation probabilities were computed with OLGA for all TCRbeta clonotypes obtained by the gDNA method from several donors. The clones in this table, taken by TCRdb from immuneACCESS, are in-frame only. Not every clone is retained; where verified, under half of the shortfall comes from an unresolved V gene, and the cause of the rest is unknown. That table supplies the V and J calls and clone size; D and trimming were determined from the DNA. Present in this sample are around 610,000 clones, roughly 96% of which were seen just once. 0.095% to 0.13% of the sample goes to the ten largest clones.

The sample comes from a study of shared clonotypes between healthy human individuals (dated by TCRdb to the early 2020s). Notes on the research overall: Three men and a couple of women, aged 18 to 49 years, made up the cohort. For each donor, CD4 naive and CD4 memory were each given three plates, CD8 naive was given two plates, and CD8 memory was given one plate. The study deeply sequenced blood TCR repertoires of roughly five healthy adults to estimate repertoire size and the extent of clonotype sharing between individuals. To increase sequencing depth and limit assay-specific biases, TCR repertoire library preparation and sequencing were carried out by different laboratories using diverse techniques. Each donor's leukapheresis produced roughly between roughly 0.85 and 10 billion PBMCs.

CD8 naive samples were CD45RO-negative cells positively selected for CCR7, giving a CD45RA+CCR7+ population that excluded TemRA cells. The donors were healthy, HIV-negative adults with no recently reported acute infections or vaccinations. Every donor was a Caucasian adult residing in Nashville, Tennessee, USA. Blood was collected by leukapheresis, and PBMCs were isolated by Ficoll-Histopaque density gradient centrifugation and then cryopreserved in liquid nitrogen vapor phase. Analytical flow cytometry was used to check the purity and quantity of each magnetically sorted T cell population. Genomic DNA was isolated from every sorted fraction and measured by UV absorbance on a Nanodrop 2000c. The CDR3 has 13 amino acids, counting the end cysteine and phenylalanine. The sequence is cut down to CDR3 DNA, 39 bases in frame from base 1. The junction shows trimming of 8 bases on V and 6 bases on J, and the gene matches do not reach 10 bases of it. CDR1 and CDR2, per the germline V gene, are SGHVS and FNYEAQ.

Beyond this particular receptor, the publication reports: Naive subsets generally had larger estimated clonotype richness than memory subsets. Compared with non-shared clonotypes, clonotypes shared by all four sorted-subset donors had higher generation probabilities. Even with the large sequencing depth, rarefaction of the sorted-subset datasets indicated that sequencing was incomplete. Approximately 5% of naive CD4, around 3.6% of naive CD8, approximately 2% of memory CD4, and about 0.4% of memory CD8 clonotypes were shared across several donors. Only blood was sampled, and tissue TCR repertoires likely differ from those in blood. Pairwise subsampling led to the expectation that sequencing depth would affect the degree of clonotype sharing among donors. The genetic and exposure-history diversity represented was limited by the small number of donors.

The sequence was collected from a woman aged 25 to 39 in good health. The chain is made from TRBV7-6 and TRBJ2-7, with 7 bases in between that match TRBD2. Sequenced sample: naive CD8+ T cells sorted from blood. In the paper's terms, the cell subset or site label means: CD45RA+CCR7+. The encoded CDR3 is CASGQTSFGEQYF. The bases are TGTGCCAGCGGCCAGACTAGCTTTGGCGAGCAGTACTTC. Full variable domain (CDR3 extended with the reference TRBV7-6 and TRBJ2-7 proteins): GAGVSQSPRYKVTKRGQDVALRCDPISGHVSLYWYRQALGQGPEFLTYFNYEAQQDKSGLPNDRFSAERPEGSISTLTIQRTEQRDSAMYRCASGQTSFGEQYFGPGTRLTVT.